A single sample gave rise to the 7 T cell receptor beta chains below, sequenced in a study of tumor-infiltrating lymphocytes in primary liver carcinoma. Synthesis of TCR beta cDNA was carried out from 450 to 500 ng total RNA with a constant-region primer. Sequencing libraries for TCR beta derived from three nested multiplex PCR rounds that used slightly modified ARM-PCR. TRBV1-TRBV30 forward primers paired with a C-beta reverse primer were used in the first two PCR rounds, which ran approximately 11 cycles each. TCRdb analysed the multiplex PCR reads with MiXCR anew, one entry per CDR3 protein. Of 95,000 to 100,000 distinct CDR3 sequences listed, around 66% are singletons. Scientists recovered RNA and DNA together from roughly 20-30 mg of unsorted bulk tissue. The source material was liver tumor tissue from sampling region 2. Noted subset: tumor region T2, inferior pole. These receptors originate from a woman aged 55-69 years with primary liver carcinoma and hepatitis B virus infection.

Details on this clonotype: The conserved phenylalanine or tryptophan is not found at the CDR3 terminus, so this likely reflects a read error. No DNA is shown, since the ends of the CDR3 on it are uncertain; the CDR3 is the one TCRdb lists. The rearrangement uses TRBV28 and TRBJ2-5; TRBD1 is the table's D call, not checked against the DNA. The CDR3 is made up of 14 amino acids, end residues included. CDR1 and CDR2 from the germline V gene are MDHEN and SYDVKM. The CDR3 region is CASSLQGKAETKHL.

On this clonotype itself: No conserved phenylalanine or tryptophan ends this CDR3, so it is likely a read error. The chain couples TRBV7-8 to TRBJ2-3; tentatively, D is TRBD2 (5 bases). Germline V CDR1 and CDR2: SGHVS, FQNEAQ. CDR3 length: 16 amino acids. The chain's CDR3 is CANSLEAGCSTDTQYS. The CDR3 DNA sequence: TGTGCCAACAGCTTAGAGGCGGGTTGTTCCACAGATACGCAGTATTCT.

This clonotype was found many times. V usage is TRBV28 and J usage is TRBJ2-6; D gene uncertain. The CDR3 consists of 15 residues. Deletions cut 4 bases from V and 0 bases from J, with 7 bases between. Germline V lookup: CDR1 MDHEN, CDR2 SYDVKM. In DNA form, the CDR3 reads TGTGCCAGCAGTTCGGTGGACTCTGGGGCCAACGTCCTGACTTTC. Residues: CASSSVDSGANVLTF.

The V and J genes are TRBV11-2 and TRBJ2-7; possible D gene TRBD1, 6 bases. The CDR3 is 15 amino acids. The germline gives CDR1 SGHAT, CDR2 FQNNGV. CDR3 DNA: TGTGTCAGGAGCTTAGATCCTACAGGGCCATACGAGCAGTACTTC. Translation: CVRSLDPTGPYEQYF.

This clonotype was found once. Because the CDR3 is missing its conserved closing phenylalanine or tryptophan, this is likely a read error. It is unclear where the CDR3 begins or ends on the DNA, so no DNA is shown, and the CDR3 is as TCRdb lists it. This chain links TRBV11-2 with TRBJ1-2. Germline loops: CDR1 SGHAT, CDR2 FQNNGV. The CDR3 length is 14 residues, termini included. This CDR3 reads CASSSRGGLGGYTS.

Comment on this clonotype: Given the absence of the conserved phenylalanine or tryptophan at the CDR3 end, a read error is likely. The DNA is omitted, as the CDR3 cannot be located on it reliably, and the CDR3 follows TCRdb's listing. The chain couples TRBV12-5 to TRBJ1-5. The germline CDR1 and CDR2 sequences are LGHNT and FRNRAP. The CDR3 extends over 16 residues, inclusive of both ends. The CDR3 reads CASGLVHGVTNQPRHS.

About this clonotype itself: Sequence at one end of the junction differs from germline and may be a read error. The chain couples TRBV11-3 to TRBJ2-4; D uncertain. The germline V gene has CDR1 SGHNT and CDR2 YENEEA. This CDR3 spans 14 amino acids. The CDR3 here is CASSYRVAINIQYF. The CDR3 DNA sequence: TGTGCCAGTAGCTATCGCGTAGCCATAAACATTCAGTACTTC.